A single sample gave rise to the 24 T cell receptor beta chains below, sequenced in a study of T-cell memory formation after mild COVID-19. TCRdb re-called the 5' RACE reads with MiXCR, one entry per CDR3 protein. The sample holds more than 150,000 distinct CDR3 sequences; about 20% are singletons and the top ten take under 25%. Sequenced material: PBMCs or a T cell subset sorted from them (not recorded which). All receptors derive from an adult woman who had mild COVID-19 (a few samples of this study predate the infection). Cell type and time point are not known.

This clonotype was detected a few times. V and J are TRBV12-3 or TRBV12-4 and TRBJ2-2; D is possibly TRBD1 (5 bases). The CDR3 spans 14 residues. The V gene lost 3 bases and the J gene lost 2 bases, with 7 bases spanning the gap. CDR3 sequence: CASSFQGNTGELFF. DNA of the CDR3: TGTGCCAGCAGTTTCCAGGGCAACACCGGGGAGCTGTTTTTT.

A few counts support this clonotype. V usage is TRBV7-8 and J usage is TRBJ1-4; D remains unclear. This CDR3 spans 17 amino acids. In germline, CDR1 is SGHVS, CDR2 FQNEAQ. Trimming shortened V by 1 base and J by 5 bases, and 17 bases separated the two germline ends. CDR3 DNA sequence: TGTGCCAGCAGCTTAGTACGTCCGGGTCCCGGAAATGAAAAACTGTTTTTT. It translates to CASSLVRPGPGNEKLFF.

The J gene is TRBJ2-7, the V gene TRBV6-2 or TRBV6-3, with D tentatively TRBD1 or TRBD2 (5 bases each). This CDR3 comprises 13 residues. Germline V lookup: CDR1 MNHEY, CDR2 SVGEGT. Trimming removed 6 bases at V and 7 bases at J, with 16 bases between. CDR3 residues: CASSWDRRWEQYF. The DNA for the CDR3 is TGTGCCAGCAGCTGGGACCGGAGGTGGGAGCAGTACTTC.

In this sample, this clonotype turned up a few times. V usage is TRBV9 and J usage is TRBJ2-7; D may be TRBD1 or TRBD2 (5 bases each). Germline V gene lookup returns CDR1 SGDLS and CDR2 YYNGEE. The CDR3 sequence is 13 residues long. Trimming pared 7 bases from V and 4 bases from J, leaving 15 bases between. Here the CDR3 reads CASAWDVGYEQYF. DNA for the CDR3: TGTGCCAGCGCATGGGACGTAGGGTACGAGCAGTACTTC.

This clonotype was recorded a few times. CDR3 nucleotide sequence: TGTGCCAGGGGGGGTGCTGGGACCGAAGAGACCCAGTACTTC. It translates to CARGGAGTEETQYF. The chain couples TRBV2 to TRBJ2-5; D possibly corresponds to TRBD2 (6 bases). Trimming shortened V by 9 bases and J by 3 bases, and 17 bases separated the two germline ends. Germline V gene data show CDR1 as SNHLY and CDR2 as FYNNEI. The CDR3 totals 14 residues.

In its sample, this clonotype was seen a few times. The chain uses TRBV7-2 and TRBJ1-1; D might be TRBD1 (5 bases). This CDR3 has 14 residues. Germline V gene data show CDR1 as SGHTA and CDR2 as FQGNSA. Between the trimmed V and J ends, which lost 8 bases and 2 bases, there was a span of 15 bases. In DNA, the CDR3 is TGTGCCAGCGGAATCGAGACAGAAAACACTGAAGCTTTCTTT. It codes for CASGIETENTEAFF.

The rearrangement uses TRBV6-5 and TRBJ2-3; a weak D match, TRBD2 (6 bases). V lost 5 bases, J lost 0 bases, and 12 bases lay in between. The CDR3 loop spans 15 amino acids. From germline, CDR1 is MNHEY and CDR2 SVGAGI. As DNA, the CDR3 is TGTGCCAGCAGTCGACTAGTGAGGAGCACAGATACGCAGTATTTT. Translating it yields CASSRLVRSTDTQYF.

The chain has TRBV12-3 or TRBV12-4 and TRBJ2-2; 8 bases match TRBD1. V shed 4 bases, J shed 1 base, and the junction held 8 bases outside the gene matches. This CDR3 contains 17 residues. DNA for the CDR3: TGTGCCAGCAGTTCCCGGGACAGGCACGAGAACACCGGGGAGCTGTTTTTT. Protein: CASSSRDRHENTGELFF.

The chain uses TRBV5-1 and TRBJ2-7; 7 nucleotides agree with TRBD1. CDR1 and CDR2 (germline): SGHRS, YFSETQ. V trimming: 8 bases; J trimming: 3 bases; junction bases outside the gene matches: 8. The CDR3 consists of 13 residues. The CDR3 spells CASRGTVDYEQYF. In DNA, the CDR3 is TGCGCCAGTAGAGGGACAGTAGACTACGAGCAGTACTTC.

The rearrangement joins TRBV20-1 to TRBJ1-2; no clear D. V was pared by 1 base and J by 2 bases, with 17 bases between. Looked up from germline, CDR1 is DFQATT and CDR2 is SNEGSKA (reference sequence). There are 16 residues in the CDR3. This CDR3 is CSARGSLTVGNYGYTF. In DNA form, the CDR3 reads TGCAGTGCTAGAGGTTCCCTTACTGTGGGGAACTATGGCTACACCTTC.

The sample holds a few counts of this clonotype. This sequence joins TRBV27 and TRBJ2-2; no reliable D call. Germline V lookup: CDR1 MNHEY, CDR2 SMNVEV (reference sequence). With 5 bases removed from V and 3 bases from J, the gap between germline ends came to 4 bases. This CDR3 comprises 12 residues. This CDR3 reads CASSGDTGELFF. In DNA form, the CDR3 reads TGTGCCAGCAGTGGGGACACCGGGGAGCTGTTTTTT.

V usage is TRBV4-2 and J usage is TRBJ2-5; TRBD2 agrees at 11 bases. The CDR3 has 16 amino acids. Germline V CDR1 and CDR2: LGHNA, YNFKEQ. V lost 4 bases to trimming and J lost 4 bases; unmatched junction nucleotides: 8. CDR3: CASSPLAGGPLETQYF. CDR3 in DNA: TGTGCCAGCAGCCCTTTAGCGGGAGGGCCTTTAGAGACCCAGTACTTC.

This chain uses TRBV4-2 with TRBJ2-1, with 7 bases lining up with TRBD1. The germline V gene has CDR1 LGHNA and CDR2 YNFKEQ. After removal of 0 bases from V and 8 bases from J, the junction contained 7 bases not matched to a gene. The CDR3 covers 15 residues. The CDR3 DNA follows: TGTGCCAGCAGCCAAGAGGCACAGGGGATCGATGAGCAGTTCTTC. It yields the protein CASSQEAQGIDEQFF.

V is TRBV24-1 and J is TRBJ2-6; D is perhaps TRBD1 (6 bases). From germline, CDR1 is KGHDR and CDR2 SFDVKD. CDR3 length equals 18 residues. The V end was cut by 3 bases, the J end by 3 bases, with 17 bases between. CDR3 sequence (DNA): TGTGCCACCAGTGATCCACAGGGTAGTAAACGTGGGGCCAACGTCCTGACTTTC. Its translation is CATSDPQGSKRGANVLTF.

This clonotype was seen only a few times. The V gene is TRBV10-3, the J gene TRBJ2-2; D possibly corresponds to TRBD2 (6 bases). The germline V gene encodes CDR1 ENHRY and CDR2 SYGVKD. This CDR3 has 15 amino acids. V was pared by 3 bases and J by 5 bases, with 13 bases between. The chain's CDR3 is CAISDWRVETGELFF. CDR3 DNA: TGTGCCATCAGTGATTGGAGGGTCGAGACCGGGGAGCTGTTTTTT.

This clonotype was seen a handful of times. This chain joins TRBV11-2 and TRBJ2-1; 9 nucleotides match TRBD1. CDR1 is SGHAT and CDR2 is FQNNGV in the germline V gene. The length of the CDR3 is 15 residues. V trimming: 5 bases; J trimming: 2 bases; junction bases outside the gene matches: 4. CDR3 region: CASSPGQGTYNEQFF. The CDR3 nucleotides are TGTGCCAGCAGCCCCGGACAGGGGACCTACAATGAGCAGTTCTTC.

There are many counts of this clonotype. The CDR3 coding sequence is TGCAGTGCTGTACAGGGCATACCGCCAGATACGCAGTATTTT. This gives the protein CSAVQGIPPDTQYF. The V call is TRBV20-1, the J call TRBJ2-3; a possible D gene is TRBD1 (6 bases). The V end was cut by 5 bases, the J end by 4 bases, with 16 bases between. The germline CDR1 and CDR2 sequences are DFQATT and SNEGSKA (reference sequence). This CDR3 spans 14 amino acids.

This clonotype was picked up a small number of times. This chain uses TRBV6-2 or TRBV6-3 with TRBJ2-7, with 16 bases aligning to TRBD2. The CDR3 spans 18 residues. J lost 0 bases, V lost 2 bases, and 4 bases had no gene match. Germline CDR1 is MNHEY and CDR2 is SVGEGT. As DNA, the CDR3 is TGTGCCAGCAGTTACCTCGGGACTAGCGGGAGGGCCTCCTACGAGCAGTACTTC. Protein product: CASSYLGTSGRASYEQYF.

This clonotype was detected only a few times. This chain uses TRBV10-2 with TRBJ2-3, with D hard to call. Trimming shortened V by 4 bases and J by 5 bases, and 7 bases separated the two germline ends. CDR1 and CDR2 from the germline V gene are WSHSY and SAAADI. The length of the CDR3 is 12 residues. CDR3 DNA: TGCGCCAGCAGTGCCCCCAGAGATACGCAGTATTTT. Translating gives CASSAPRDTQYF.

The rearrangement links TRBV7-2 to TRBJ1-3; no clear D gene. The CDR3 is 16 residues long. Looked up from germline, CDR1 is SGHTA and CDR2 is FQGNSA. V gave up 5 bases and J gave up 4 bases, with 18 bases separating them. CDR3 protein: CASSPYSMTSGNTIYF. CDR3 coding DNA: TGTGCCAGCAGCCCATACTCCATGACAAGCGGAAACACCATATATTTT.

The chain recombines TRBV20-1 with TRBJ2-1, with TRBD2 identical over 11 bases. CDR1 is DFQATT and CDR2 is SNEGSKA in the germline V gene (reference sequence). The ends lost 5 bases at V and 7 bases at J; junction bases unmatched: 1. This CDR3 is built from 12 residues. The CDR3 coding sequence is TGCAGTGCTGGACTAGCGGGTAATGAGCAGTTCTTC. It is translated as CSAGLAGNEQFF.

This chain joins TRBV9 and TRBJ2-3; 8 nucleotides match TRBD2. Looked up from germline, CDR1 is SGDLS and CDR2 is YYNGEE. Losses at the gene ends were 0 bases for V and 5 bases for J; bases not matched to a gene: 5. This CDR3 contains 15 residues. For the CDR3, the DNA is TGTGCCAGCAGCGTAGACGGGAGGGCCCGAGATACGCAGTATTTT. It codes for CASSVDGRARDTQYF.

Only one count was recorded for this clonotype. This chain connects TRBV5-1 to TRBJ2-5; 9 bases agree with TRBD2. Trimming cost V 0 bases and J 3 bases; bases outside gene matches: 12. CDR3 length equals 18 residues. Germline V CDR1 and CDR2: SGHRS, YFSETQ. The CDR3 region has the DNA TGCGCCAGCAGCTTGGCCCCAGCCGGGACTAGCCTAAAAGAGACCCAGTACTTC. Its protein is CASSLAPAGTSLKETQYF.

The genes are TRBV27 and TRBJ1-1, with D tentatively TRBD1 (5 bases). This CDR3 is built from 15 residues. Germline V gene data show CDR1 as MNHEY and CDR2 as SMNVEV (reference sequence). V lost 2 bases, J lost 6 bases, and 16 bases lay in between. Here the CDR3 reads CASSLSNPGSPEAFF. CDR3 nucleotides: TGTGCCAGCAGTTTAAGTAACCCAGGGAGCCCTGAAGCTTTCTTT.